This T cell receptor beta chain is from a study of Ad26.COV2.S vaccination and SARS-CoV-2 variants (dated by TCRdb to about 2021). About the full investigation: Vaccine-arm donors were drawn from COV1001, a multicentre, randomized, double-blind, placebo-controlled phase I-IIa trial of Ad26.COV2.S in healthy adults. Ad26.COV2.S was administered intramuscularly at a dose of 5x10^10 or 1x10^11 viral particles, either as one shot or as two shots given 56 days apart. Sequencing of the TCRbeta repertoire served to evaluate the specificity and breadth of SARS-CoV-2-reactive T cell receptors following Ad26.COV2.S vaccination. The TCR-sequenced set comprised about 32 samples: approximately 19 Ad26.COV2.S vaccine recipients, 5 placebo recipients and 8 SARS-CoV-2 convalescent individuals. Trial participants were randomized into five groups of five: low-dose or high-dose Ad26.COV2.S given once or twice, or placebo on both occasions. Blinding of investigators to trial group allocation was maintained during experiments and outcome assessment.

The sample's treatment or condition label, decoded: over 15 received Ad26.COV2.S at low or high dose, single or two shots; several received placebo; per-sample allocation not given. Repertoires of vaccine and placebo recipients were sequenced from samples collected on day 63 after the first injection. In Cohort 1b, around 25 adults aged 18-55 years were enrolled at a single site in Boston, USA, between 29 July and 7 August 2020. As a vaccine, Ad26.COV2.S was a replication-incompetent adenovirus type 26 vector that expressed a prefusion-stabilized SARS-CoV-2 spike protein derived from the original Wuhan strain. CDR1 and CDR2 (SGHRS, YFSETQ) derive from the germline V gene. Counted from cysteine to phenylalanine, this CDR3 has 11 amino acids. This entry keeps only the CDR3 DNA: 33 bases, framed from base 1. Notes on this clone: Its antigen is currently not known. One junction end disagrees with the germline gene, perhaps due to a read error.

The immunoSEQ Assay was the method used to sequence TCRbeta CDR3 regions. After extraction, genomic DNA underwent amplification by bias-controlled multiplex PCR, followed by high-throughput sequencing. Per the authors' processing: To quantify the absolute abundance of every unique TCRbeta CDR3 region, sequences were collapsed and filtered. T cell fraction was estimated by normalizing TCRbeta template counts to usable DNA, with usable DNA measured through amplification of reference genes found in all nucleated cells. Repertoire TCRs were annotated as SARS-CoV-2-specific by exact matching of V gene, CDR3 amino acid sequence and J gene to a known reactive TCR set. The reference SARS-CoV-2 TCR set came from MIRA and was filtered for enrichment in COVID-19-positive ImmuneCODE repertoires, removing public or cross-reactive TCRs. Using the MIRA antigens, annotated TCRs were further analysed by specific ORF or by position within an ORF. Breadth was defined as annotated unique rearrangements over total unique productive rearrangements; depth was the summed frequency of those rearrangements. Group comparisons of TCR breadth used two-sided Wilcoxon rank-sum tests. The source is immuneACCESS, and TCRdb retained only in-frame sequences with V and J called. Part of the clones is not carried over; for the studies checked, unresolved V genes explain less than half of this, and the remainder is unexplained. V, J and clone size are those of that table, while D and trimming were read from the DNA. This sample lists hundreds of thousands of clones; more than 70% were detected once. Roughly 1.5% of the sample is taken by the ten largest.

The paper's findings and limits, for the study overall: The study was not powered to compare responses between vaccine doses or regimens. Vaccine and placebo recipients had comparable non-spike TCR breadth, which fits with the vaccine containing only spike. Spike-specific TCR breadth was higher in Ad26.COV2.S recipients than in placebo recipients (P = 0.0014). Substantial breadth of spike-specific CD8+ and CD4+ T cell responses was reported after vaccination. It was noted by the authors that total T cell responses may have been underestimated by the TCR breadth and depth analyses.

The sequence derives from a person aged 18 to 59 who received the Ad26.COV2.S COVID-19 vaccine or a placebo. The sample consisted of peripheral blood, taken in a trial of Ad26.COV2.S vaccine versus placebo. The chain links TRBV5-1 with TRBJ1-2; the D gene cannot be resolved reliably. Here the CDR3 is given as CASSSNYGYTF. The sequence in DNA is TGCGCCAGCAGTTCTAATTATGGCTACACCTTC.